Presented here are 26 T cell receptor beta chains from one specimen sequenced in a study of graft-versus-host responses after intestinal transplantation (dated by TCRdb to the early 2020s). Libraries were constructed by the immunoSEQ multiplex PCR assay. The table comes from immuneACCESS by way of TCRdb, which keeps in-frame sequences with V and J called. Part of the clones is missing from these tables; in studies checked, under half for an unresolved V gene and the rest for unknown reasons. For this sample the table gives tens of thousands of clones, of which under 90% were detected only once. Clones ranked in the top ten supply approximately 0.39% of the sample. The sample's time point, from its label and the paper: cells obtained before transplantation from donor or recipient. Their antigen targets remain unknown. The sample was unstimulated CD4+ T cells sorted from spleen or lymph node cells, taken before transplant. These receptors were taken from a human donor who was the organ donor for an intestinal transplant.

V usage is TRBV6-6 and J usage is TRBJ1-5; perhaps TRBD1 as D (5 bases). The germline V and J ends were trimmed by 10 bases and 1 base, with 20 bases remaining between them. The CDR3 totals 16 residues. Germline CDR1 is MNHNY and CDR2 is SVGAGI (reference sequence). The CDR3 here is CATTADKNLSNQPQHF. CDR3 coding DNA: TGTGCCACCACTGCGGACAAGAACCTCAGCAATCAGCCCCAGCATTTT.

The V gene is TRBV30, the J gene TRBJ2-7, with D possibly matching TRBD2 (7 bases). Per the germline V gene, CDR1 is GTSNPN and CDR2 is SVGIG (reference sequence). V was cut by 0 bases and J by 7 bases, with 10 bases left in between. There are 12 residues in the CDR3. CDR3 nucleotides: TGTGCCTGGAGTGTAGAGGGGGGGGAGCAGTACGTC. Translated, it gives CAWSVEGGEQYV.

The chain has TRBV19 and TRBJ1-2; weak D call: TRBD1 (6 bases). Between the trimmed V and J ends, which lost 5 bases and 4 bases, there was a span of 8 bases. The CDR3 is made up of 12 amino acids. Per germline, CDR1 LNHDA and CDR2 SQIVND (reference sequence). CDR3 in DNA: TGTGCCAGTAGTCAGACAGGCTATGGCTACACCTTC. Amino acid sequence: CASSQTGYGYTF.

The chain links TRBV28 to TRBJ1-2, with TRBD1 identical over 7 bases. The CDR3 runs 15 residues. J was trimmed by 5 bases and V by 3 bases; bases with no gene match: 9. The V gene's germline CDR1 is MDHEN and CDR2 SYDVKM. The CDR3 spells CASSFPTGWVYGYTF. CDR3 DNA: TGTGCCAGCAGTTTTCCGACAGGGTGGGTATATGGCTACACCTTC.

The chain joins TRBV12-5 to TRBJ2-1; 8 nucleotides agree with TRBD2. This CDR3 is built from 17 residues. Germline V gene data show CDR1 as LGHNT and CDR2 as FRNRAP. V was pared by 0 bases and J by 2 bases, with 6 bases of the junction left unmatched. This chain's CDR3 is CASGLVIGGATYNEQFF. The CDR3 DNA is TGTGCTAGTGGTTTGGTAATCGGGGGGGCTACCTACAATGAGCAGTTCTTC.

The chain uses TRBV7-9 and TRBJ1-1; D is unresolved. Germline V gene sequence: CDR1 SEHNR, CDR2 FQNEAQ (reference sequence). V lost 6 bases and J 4 bases, leaving 15 bases between the germline ends. The CDR3 is 14 residues long. CDR3 DNA: TGTGCCAGCAGGTCGCTCGGGAGGGCCACTGAAGCTTTCTTT. Amino acid sequence: CASRSLGRATEAFF.

The rearrangement links TRBV29-1 to TRBJ1-1; D not certain. Germline-derived CDR1 and CDR2 are SQVTM and ANQGSEA. The V end lost 7 bases, the J end lost 5 bases, and 14 bases lay between the germline ends. This CDR3 spans 12 amino acids. CDR3: CSGATGSTEAFF. CDR3 DNA sequence: TGCAGCGGCGCCACGGGGAGTACTGAAGCTTTCTTT.

The chain combines TRBV20-1 with TRBJ1-2; D is undetermined. The germline CDR1 and CDR2 sequences are DFQATT and SNEGSKA (reference sequence). The V end lost 5 bases, the J end lost 8 bases, and 12 bases lay between the germline ends. The CDR3 is made up of 11 amino acids. The CDR3: CSAHVGSGYTF. The DNA for the CDR3 is TGCAGTGCTCATGTGGGGAGCGGCTACACCTTC.

The gene calls are TRBV11-2 and TRBJ2-7, with 7 bases identical to TRBD2. V lost 1 base and J lost 1; bases outside the gene matches: 4. This CDR3 region has 15 residues. Germline loops: CDR1 SGHAT, CDR2 FQNNGV. CDR3 amino acids: CASSLVAGESYEQYV. The CDR3 region has the DNA TGTGCCAGCAGCTTAGTGGCGGGGGAGTCCTACGAGCAGTACGTC.

Only a few counts were recorded for this clone. This rearrangement joins TRBV12-5 to TRBJ2-1; 10 bases are a match to TRBD2. V trimming: 2 bases; J trimming: 4 bases; junction bases outside the gene matches: 5. The CDR3 sequence is 16 residues long. From germline, CDR1 is LGHNT and CDR2 FRNRAP. CDR3 nucleotides: TGTGCTAGTGGTTTGTACAGCGGGGGGGCATACAATGAGCAGTTCTTC. Its translation is CASGLYSGGAYNEQFF.

The V gene is TRBV7-2, the J gene TRBJ1-1, with a possible D match to TRBD1 (5 bases). This CDR3 is 13 amino acids long. CDR1 and CDR2 (germline): SGHTA, FQGNSA. With 5 bases removed from V and 1 base from J, the gap between germline ends came to 8 bases. The CDR3 DNA follows: TGTGCCAGCAGCCAAGGACAGAACACTGAAGCTTTCTTT. Translated, it gives CASSQGQNTEAFF.

The chain is built from TRBV6-5 and TRBJ1-5; unclear D gene. Germline V gives CDR1 MNHEY, CDR2 SVGAGI. Trimming removed 0 bases from V and 6 bases from J, with 12 bases in between. The length of the CDR3 is 15 residues. The CDR3 sequence: CASSYSFNVGQPQHF. CDR3 DNA sequence: TGTGCCAGCAGTTACTCGTTCAATGTCGGTCAGCCCCAGCATTTT.

This clone showed up just once. This rearrangement joins TRBV5-4 to TRBJ2-2; 8 bases align to TRBD2. CDR3 size: 14 residues. Per the germline V gene, CDR1 is SGHNT and CDR2 is YYREEE (reference sequence). V dropped 2 bases and J dropped 8; count of bases not matched to a gene: 5. The CDR3 loop is CASSFRGGPGELFF. CDR3 coding DNA: TGTGCCAGCAGCTTCCGGGGGGGCCCTGGGGAGCTGTTTTTT.

This sequence joins TRBV5-4 and TRBJ1-1; D uncertain. The germline CDR1 and CDR2 sequences are SGHNT and YYREEE (reference sequence). The length of the CDR3 is 14 residues. Between the trimmed V and J ends, which lost 2 bases and 0 bases, there was a span of 8 bases. For the CDR3, the DNA is TGTGCCAGCAGCTTCGCGGGTATGAACACTGAAGCTTTCTTT. Encoded protein: CASSFAGMNTEAFF.

The J gene is TRBJ2-7, the V gene TRBV27, with D possibly being TRBD2 (6 bases). The V gene's germline CDR1 is MNHEY and CDR2 SMNVEV (reference sequence). The CDR3 covers 14 residues. V was cut by 2 bases and J by 3 bases, with 11 bases left in between. The CDR3 nucleotides are TGTGCCAGCAGTTTAGGGCGGGGTAACTACGAGCAGTACGTC. Translation: CASSLGRGNYEQYV.

The chain is built from TRBV28 and TRBJ2-4, with 7 bases matching TRBD1. V was pared by 6 bases and J by 9 bases, with 14 bases of the junction left unmatched. The V gene's germline CDR1 is MDHEN and CDR2 SYDVKM. The CDR3 loop spans 15 amino acids. The CDR3 sequence is CASSPDAGRGIIQYF. CDR3 DNA sequence: TGTGCCAGCAGCCCAGATGCTGGCAGGGGGATCATTCAGTACTTC.

Worth noting for this clone: An end of the junction differs from the germline gene, which may be a read error. The rearrangement links TRBV6-6 to TRBJ2-2; maybe TRBD2 (6 bases). The CDR3 length is 13 residues. Germline V CDR1 and CDR2: MNHNY, SVGAGI (reference sequence). This CDR3 is CASTTWNPGGLFF. The DNA for the CDR3 is TGTGCCAGCACCACCTGGAATCCCGGGGGGCTGTTTTTT.

The gene calls are TRBV9 and TRBJ1-2; possible D gene TRBD1, 6 bases. Germline CDR1 SGDLS, CDR2 YYNGEE. V shed 0 bases and J shed 6 bases, with 9 bases lying between them. The CDR3 contains 13 residues. The CDR3 DNA is TGTGCCAGCAGCGTAGGGGCAGGGGATGGCTACACCTTC. It encodes CASSVGAGDGYTF.

The chain links TRBV6-1 to TRBJ1-1, with TRBD1 as a possible D gene (5 bases). CDR3 length equals 15 residues. V was shortened by 3 bases and J by 1 base, with 12 bases between the two germline ends. Per the germline V gene, CDR1 is MNHNS and CDR2 is SASEGT. This chain's CDR3 is CASSDVGEPNTEAFF. The CDR3 DNA is TGTGCCAGCAGTGACGTAGGGGAACCGAACACTGAAGCTTTCTTT.

About this clone: The germline gene is not matched at one end of the junction; a read error may be the cause. The V call is TRBV7-7, the J call TRBJ2-2, with 8 bases matching TRBD2. Germline CDR1 reads SSHAT; CDR2 reads FNYEAQ (reference sequence). The CDR3 consists of 16 residues. CDR3 in DNA: TGTGCTAGCAGCTTAGAGACTAGCGCGAACACCGGGGAGCTGTTTTTT. Its translation: CASSLETSANTGELFF.

The chain carries TRBV5-6 and TRBJ1-3, with 9 bases lining up with TRBD1. The CDR3 has 14 residues. Germline assignment: CDR1 SGHDT and CDR2 YYEEEE. The V and J ends lost 5 bases and 8 bases, in that order; junction bases with no gene match: 8. This CDR3 reads CASSLGTGQDTIYF. The CDR3 DNA reads as TGTGCCAGCAGTCTCGGGACAGGGCAAGACACCATATATTTT. Full variable domain (missing parts from reference TRBV5-6 and TRBJ1-3): DAGVTQSPTHLIKTRGQQVTLRCSPKSGHDTVSWYQQALGQGPQFIFQYYEEEERQRGNFPDRFSGHQFPNYSSELNVNALLLGDSALYLCASSLGTGQDTIYFGEGSWLTVV.

This clone was seen only a few times. The V and J genes are TRBV18 and TRBJ1-5, with a possible D match to TRBD1 (6 bases). The CDR3 has 15 residues. Germline V gene sequence: CDR1 KGHSH, CDR2 LQKENI. Trimming removed 6 bases at V and 6 bases at J, with 18 bases between. CDR3 DNA sequence: TGTGCCAGCTCTCGGGACGTTTTGGGGGCTCAGCCCCAGCATTTT. Its translation is CASSRDVLGAQPQHF.

The rearrangement links TRBV7-2 to TRBJ2-1; TRBD1 agrees at 7 bases. This CDR3 comprises 13 residues. Germline V gives CDR1 SGHTA, CDR2 FQGNSA. Unmatched junction bases numbered 6, after V lost 1 base and J lost 12 bases. For the CDR3, the DNA is TGTGCCAGCAGCTTAGACAACAGGGGCGGGCAGTTCTTC. Amino acids: CASSLDNRGGQFF.

V usage is TRBV2 and J usage is TRBJ1-6; 8 bases line up with TRBD1. CDR3 length: 15 amino acids. Germline V gene data show CDR1 as SNHLY and CDR2 as FYNNEI. V trimming: 3 bases; J trimming: 9 bases; junction bases outside the gene matches: 7. The CDR3 region has the DNA TGTGCCAGCAGTGAGGGCAGGGGGCGGTTTTCACCCCTCCACTTT. Translated: CASSEGRGRFSPLHF.

The genes are TRBV18 and TRBJ1-2, with D possibly being TRBD1 (6 bases). The ends were cut back, 3 bases at V and 7 bases at J, with 18 bases in the middle. Looked up from germline, CDR1 is KGHSH and CDR2 is LQKENI. The CDR3 is 15 residues long. DNA for the CDR3: TGTGCCAGCTCACCCAGGAATCTGGGGGCGAGTGGCTACACCTTC. Amino acids: CASSPRNLGASGYTF.

This chain connects TRBV6-1 to TRBJ1-5; 7 bases fit TRBD1. The CDR3 covers 14 residues. V lost 5 bases, J lost 2 bases, and 3 bases stayed unmatched. Germline V gene sequence: CDR1 MNHNS, CDR2 SASEGT. The CDR3 DNA follows: TGTGCCAGCAGTCCGACAGGGCGCAATCAGCCCCAGCATTTT. Translating gives CASSPTGRNQPQHF.